What follows are 10 T cell receptor beta chains derived from one specimen sequenced in a study of radiotherapy plus CTLA-4 blockade in lung cancer listed by TCRdb under 2018. The method was the immunoSEQ multiplex PCR assay. In its TCRdb copy, this immuneACCESS table keeps in-frame sequences only and misses some clones. Where compared with another copy, unresolved V genes explain less than half of these, and the others have no known cause. For this sample the table gives tens of thousands of clones, of which around four fifths were detected only once. The biggest ten clones account for roughly 0.85% of the sample. The material was peripheral blood, obtained from a patient treated with radiotherapy plus ipilimumab. All receptors derive from a human donor with non-small cell lung cancer who had stable disease on radiotherapy plus ipilimumab.

This chain connects TRBV7-3 to TRBJ2-1, with TRBD2 identical over 11 bases. V lost 2 bases, J lost 6 bases, and 3 bases stayed unmatched. The CDR3 spans 15 residues. CDR1 is SGHTA, CDR2 FQGTGA, per germline. For the CDR3, the DNA is TGTGCCAGCAGCTTACTACTAGCGGGAGTCAATGAGCAGTTCTTC. This gives the protein CASSLLLAGVNEQFF. The full variable domain, with the rest looked up from reference TRBV7-3 and TRBJ2-1, is GAGVSQTPSNKVTEKGKYVELRCDPISGHTALYWYRQSLGQGPEFLIYFQGTGAADDSGLPNDRFFAVRPEGSVSTLKIQRTERGDSAVYLCASSLLLAGVNEQFFGPGTRLTVL.

This sequence joins TRBV2 and TRBJ1-4, with 7 nucleotides matching TRBD1. The CDR3 contains 15 residues. The trim removed 6 bases at V and 0 bases at J, leaving 4 bases unmatched. CDR1 is SNHLY and CDR2 is FYNNEI in the germline V gene. CDR3 protein: CASRAQGATNEKLFF. In DNA, the CDR3 is TGTGCCAGCAGGGCCCAGGGGGCAACTAATGAAAAACTGTTTTTT.

The rearrangement joins TRBV5-6 to TRBJ2-2, with 10 bases identical to TRBD2. The CDR3 consists of 17 residues. Germline V gene sequence: CDR1 SGHDT, CDR2 YYEEEE. Trimming cost V 2 bases and J 0 bases; bases outside gene matches: 4. This CDR3 reads CASSFRLAGTNTGELFF. CDR3 DNA sequence: TGTGCCAGCAGCTTCCGACTAGCGGGCACGAACACCGGGGAGCTGTTTTTT.

This chain joins TRBV7-9 and TRBJ2-7; the D is unclear. The V end was cut by 5 bases, the J end by 1 base, with 9 bases between. Per germline, CDR1 SEHNR and CDR2 FQNEAQ (reference sequence). The length of the CDR3 is 13 residues. CDR3 sequence reads: CASSEDRSYEQYF. As DNA, the CDR3 is TGTGCCAGCAGCGAAGACCGATCCTACGAGCAGTACTTC. The whole variable domain, remainder taken from reference TRBV7-9 and TRBJ2-7, is DTGVSQNPRHKITKRGQNVTFRCDPISEHNRLYWYRQTLGQGPEFLTYFQNEAQLEKSRLLSDRFSAERPKGSFSTLEIQRTEQGDSAMYLCASSEDRSYEQYFGPGTRLTVT.

This clone came up a few times. The genes are TRBV19 and TRBJ1-5; D is unresolved. This CDR3 has 16 residues. The germline V and J ends were trimmed by 2 bases and 0 bases, with 11 bases remaining between them. Looked up from germline, CDR1 is LNHDA and CDR2 is SQIVND (reference sequence). CDR3: CASSIQLATSNQPQHF. The CDR3 DNA reads as TGTGCCAGTAGTATACAGCTAGCGACTAGCAATCAGCCCCAGCATTTT.

The V and J genes are TRBV7-9 and TRBJ2-2, with 12 bases that match TRBD1. CDR1 and CDR2 (germline): SEHNR, FQNEAQ (reference sequence). The ends lost 5 bases at V and 5 bases at J; junction bases unmatched: 15. CDR3 length: 19 amino acids. The CDR3, as DNA: TGTGCCAGCAGCAGTCCCGGGACAGGGGGCCAGGGAAAAACCGGGGAGCTGTTTTTT. Translated, it gives CASSSPGTGGQGKTGELFF. The full variable domain, with the rest looked up from reference TRBV7-9 and TRBJ2-2, is DTGVSQNPRHKITKRGQNVTFRCDPISEHNRLYWYRQTLGQGPEFLTYFQNEAQLEKSRLLSDRFSAERPKGSFSTLEIQRTEQGDSAMYLCASSSPGTGGQGKTGELFFGEGSRLTVL.

The chain carries TRBV30 and TRBJ2-5; D possibly matches TRBD1 or TRBD2 (5 bases each). The CDR3 is made up of 12 amino acids. Trimming pared 3 bases from V and 6 bases from J, leaving 11 bases between. Germline CDR1 is GTSNPN and CDR2 is SVGIG (reference sequence). The CDR3 coding sequence is TGTGCCTGGAGCCCCGGGGCGCAGACCCAGTACTTC. Protein sequence: CAWSPGAQTQYF.

The chain links TRBV7-2 to TRBJ1-1; possible D gene TRBD1, 6 bases. V dropped 6 bases and J dropped 4 bases, with 15 bases sitting between them. The CDR3 length is 14 residues. Germline V gene data show CDR1 as SGHTA and CDR2 as FQGNSA. CDR3 bases: TGTGCCAGCAGTCAGGGGAGGGGAAGCACTGAAGCTTTCTTT. Translating gives CASSQGRGSTEAFF.

The V call is TRBV7-9, the J call TRBJ2-1, with 11 bases that match TRBD2. J was trimmed by 10 bases and V by 5 bases; bases with no gene match: 16. The CDR3 covers 17 residues. Germline V gene lookup returns CDR1 SEHNR and CDR2 FQNEAQ (reference sequence). DNA for the CDR3: TGTGCCAGCAGCCTCCGGCTAGCGGGAGGCGGGTTGGAAGAGCAGTTCTTC. Translating gives CASSLRLAGGGLEEQFF.

The chain is built from TRBV11-2 and TRBJ2-7, with 15 positions matching TRBD2. The CDR3 length is 19 residues. J lost 1 base, V lost 1 base, and 8 bases had no gene match. Germline assignment: CDR1 SGHAT and CDR2 FQNNGV. CDR3 in DNA: TGTGCCAGCAGCTTAGGGTGGAGGACTAGCGGGGGGGGATCCTACGAGCAGTACTTC. This translates into CASSLGWRTSGGGSYEQYF. Variable domain in full (rest from reference TRBV11-2 and TRBJ2-7): EAGVAQSPRYKIIEKRQSVAFWCNPISGHATLYWYQQILGQGPKLLIQFQNNGVVDDSQLPKDRFSAERLKGVDSTLKIQPAKLEDSAVYLCASSLGWRTSGGGSYEQYFGPGTRLTVT.